The present T cell receptor beta chain was sequenced within a study of blood T cell repertoires in COVID-19. At the level of the study: Samples of COVID-19 (acute and convalescent) were obtained from the United States, Italy and Spain. PBMCs, B-cell-depleted T cells, or T cells provided the cDNA or gDNA that made up the material.

Germline V gene sequence: CDR1 MNHEY, CDR2 SMNVEV (reference sequence). There are 15 residues in the CDR3. The V segment lost 4 bases and the J segment 0 bases; nucleotides outside the gene matches: 4. In the authors' workflow: Using reference gene primer amplification, nucleated cell counts were estimated. Produced via immunoSEQ multiplex PCR; TCRdb's table is partial and in-frame only. The DNA was the basis for D and trimming; V, J and clone size are from that table. The sample records about 78,000 clones, 70% to 90% being singletons. Sequencing was carried out using peripheral blood. The J gene is TRBJ2-7, the V gene TRBV27; 9 nucleotides agree with TRBD2. The receptor was isolated from a man aged 65 to 79 with active or convalescent COVID-19. CDR3 loop: CASSWVSGGSYEQYF. Here the CDR3 DNA reads TGTGCCAGCAGTTGGGTTAGCGGGGGCTCCTACGAGCAGTACTTC.